Detailed here is one TCR beta chain. Its antigen is still unknown. This sample stems from a study of vaccination and CD4 T cells after COVID-19. The CDR3 length is 19 residues. The treatment: roughly 10-day PBMC culture with coronavirus spike peptide pools or control peptides (ViraFEST assay). CD4+ T cells were isolated by negative selection after approximately eleven days of culture. Scientists ran DNA taken from cultured CD4+ T cells through the Oncomine TCR Beta short-read assay for sequencing. In TCRdb, the PCR reads were re-called with MiXCR into one record per CDR3 protein. The sample consists of thousands of distinct CDR3 sequences, approximately 50% of them appearing once.

The V and J genes are TRBV21-1 and TRBJ1-1; the tabulated D call, TRBD1, remains unverified against the DNA. TRBV21-1 constitutes a pseudogene. The receptor's source is a human donor who had recovered from COVID-19. The sequenced sample consisted of CD4+ T cells from blood, cultured in vitro. The CDR3 nucleotides read TGTGCCAGCAGCAAAGTGGATTTTTTCACAGGGGGGAAGCACACTGAAGCTTTCTTT. This codes for CASSKVDFFTGGKHTEAFF.